This T cell receptor beta chain was sequenced during a study of spatial heterogeneity in lung cancer. TCRdb called the 5' RACE reads again in MiXCR, with one record for every CDR3 protein. The repertoire holds under 7,000 distinct CDR3 sequences, with less than 15% as singletons. Regarding the study as a whole: Expanded intratumoral alpha and beta TCR counts tracked tumor mutation counts.

Stated time point: sample taken at primary tumor resection. The donors, 72 patients with untreated early-stage non-small cell lung cancer, provided the samples. Unsorted whole RNA of tumor, nontumor lung or frozen PBMC was sequenced. This clonotype was seen at least ten times. Antigen specificity is unknown. Germline assignment: CDR1 DFQATT and CDR2 SNEGSKA (reference sequence). The CDR3 is 12 residues long. Trimming stripped 3 bases from V and 6 bases from J, with 11 bases between. The specimen was lung tumor tissue, collected at surgery. The TCR comes from a male donor with early-stage non-small cell lung cancer. This sequence joins TRBV20-1 and TRBJ1-2; D unclear. The CDR3 loop is CSASMGWDGYTF. CDR3 nucleotides: TGCAGTGCTAGTATGGGGTGGGATGGCTACACCTTC.